One sample yielded the 10 T cell receptor beta chains listed below, sequenced in a study of blood T cell repertoires in COVID-19. The repertoire was sequenced with immunoSEQ multiplex PCR; TCRdb's copy has only in-frame clones and lacks some. The table records approximately 260,000 clones, 65% to 90% of them present only once. Sequenced sample: peripheral blood. The source of these receptors is a woman of 80 years or more with active or convalescent COVID-19.

The chain links TRBV3-1 (or the pseudogene TRBV3-2) to TRBJ1-2; the D is unclear. V dropped 3 bases and J dropped 2 bases, with 13 bases sitting between them. The V gene's germline CDR1 is LGHDT and CDR2 YNNKEL (reference sequence). CDR3 length: 15 residues. The CDR3 DNA sequence: TGTGCCAGCAGCCATCGAGAGTACCCAAACTATGGCTACACCTTC. Its protein is CASSHREYPNYGYTF.

V is TRBV7-2 and J is TRBJ2-3; 8 bases line up with TRBD2. V was pared by 4 bases and J by 2 bases, with 5 bases of the junction left unmatched. Germline loops: CDR1 SGHTA, CDR2 FQGNSA. The CDR3 length is 15 residues. CDR3 bases: TGTGCCAGCAGCTCAGTAGCGGGGCTCACAGATACGCAGTATTTT. Its translation: CASSSVAGLTDTQYF.

CDR3 in DNA: TGCGCCAGCAGCCCGGACGGGATAAGCACAGATACGCAGTATTTT. Translation gives CASSPDGISTDTQYF. V is TRBV5-1 and J is TRBJ2-3; D is perhaps TRBD2 (5 bases). The germline V gene has CDR1 SGHRS and CDR2 YFSETQ. The CDR3 is made up of 15 amino acids. V was pared by 4 bases and J by 0 bases, with 12 bases between.

The chain links TRBV5-1 to TRBJ1-2, with D maybe TRBD1 (5 bases). The CDR3 has 12 residues. V dropped 1 base and J dropped 7 bases, with 8 bases sitting between them. In germline, CDR1 is SGHRS, CDR2 YFSETQ. CDR3 in DNA: TGCGCCAGCAGCTTGCAGGGTTTTGGCTACACCTTC. It codes for CASSLQGFGYTF.

For the CDR3, the DNA is TGTGCCAGCAGTTTAAACAGGGAACATGGCTACACCTTC. This codes for CASSLNREHGYTF. This sequence joins TRBV12-3 or TRBV12-4 and TRBJ1-2; tentative D call: TRBD1 (6 bases). Trimming shortened V by 2 bases and J by 6 bases, and 10 bases separated the two germline ends. This CDR3 has 13 residues.

The chain employs TRBV28 and TRBJ1-1, with 9 bases matching TRBD1. The CDR3 is 14 residues long. V gave up 3 bases and J gave up 9 bases; unmatched junction bases: 8. Germline V lookup: CDR1 MDHEN, CDR2 SYDVKM. The CDR3 nucleotides read TGTGCCAGCAGTTTTGTGGCGACAGGGGGTAAAGCTTTCTTT. Its protein product is CASSFVATGGKAFF.

This clone was picked up one time. V gene TRBV3-1 (or the pseudogene TRBV3-2) combines with J gene TRBJ1-1, with unresolved D. V was shortened by 1 base and J by 11 bases, with 20 bases between the two germline ends. CDR1 is LGHDT, CDR2 YNNKEL, per germline (reference sequence). The CDR3 has 15 amino acids. DNA of the CDR3: TGTGCCAGCAGCCAAGGGGGAACGTGGGAGAGTTCCGCTTTCTTT. This encodes CASSQGGTWESSAFF.

The CDR3 bases are TGTGCCAGCAGCCCGACAGGACTTTATAACACTGAAGCTTTCTTT. Translated: CASSPTGLYNTEAFF. The chain recombines TRBV5-6 with TRBJ1-1; D may be TRBD1 (6 bases). V lost 4 bases and J lost 2, with 15 bases in between. CDR3 length: 15 residues. Germline lookup yields CDR1 SGHDT and CDR2 YYEEEE.

The chain uses TRBV23-1 and TRBJ2-5, with 8 bases that match TRBD2. TRBV23-1 is given ORF status, its function remaining uncertain. CDR3 length: 13 amino acids. Trimming took 8 bases from V and 3 from J; bases not matched to a gene: 5. The DNA of the CDR3 is TGCGCCAGCCCGGGAGGGCGGGAAGAGACCCAGTACTTC. Translated, it gives CASPGGREETQYF.

The V and J genes are TRBV5-1 and TRBJ1-1; D call uncertain. Germline values: CDR1 SGHRS, CDR2 YFSETQ. Trimming shortened V by 4 bases and J by 2 bases, and 12 bases separated the two germline ends. CDR3 length equals 14 residues. The CDR3 DNA is TGCGCCAGCAGCGGAAACACGGGAAACACTGAAGCTTTCTTT. It codes for CASSGNTGNTEAFF. The whole variable domain, remainder taken from reference TRBV5-1 and TRBJ1-1, is KAGVTQTPRYLIKTRGQQVTLSCSPISGHRSVSWYQQTPGQGLQFLFEYFSETQRNKGNFPGRFSGRQFSNSRSEMNVSTLELGDSALYLCASSGNTGNTEAFFGQGTRLTVV.